A single sample gave rise to the 24 T cell receptor beta chains below, sequenced in a study of blood T cell repertoires in COVID-19 (dated by TCRdb to the early 2020s). The library was made by the immunoSEQ multiplex PCR assay. What TCRdb holds here is the immuneACCESS table cut down to in-frame rearrangements. Part of the clones is not present; checked against another copy, under half of the missing clones reflect an unresolved V gene, and the others are unexplained. This sample holds 250,000 to 350,000 clones; 80% to 90% were observed only once. Of the sample, less than 3% falls within the top ten clones. The sequencing input was peripheral blood. The receptors shown here come from a woman in her twenties or thirties with active or convalescent COVID-19.

The chain uses TRBV18 and TRBJ2-1, with 8 bases that match TRBD2. There are 13 residues in the CDR3. V lost 2 bases and J lost 10; bases outside the gene matches: 4. Germline loops: CDR1 KGHSH, CDR2 LQKENI. CDR3 sequence: CASSPDGGGEQFF. CDR3 sequence (DNA): TGTGCCAGCTCACCAGATGGCGGGGGGGAGCAGTTCTTC.

This clone was picked up one time. This chain links TRBV18 with TRBJ1-2, with a weak D call TRBD1 (6 bases). This CDR3 is built from 13 residues. The ends were cut back, 4 bases at V and 7 bases at J, with 13 bases in the middle. Germline CDR1 is KGHSH and CDR2 is LQKENI. The CDR3 nucleotides read TGTGCCAGCTCACGGGGGACAACGAGTGGCTACACCTTC. As protein: CASSRGTTSGYTF.

The chain joins TRBV7-2 to TRBJ2-2; 7 bases agree with TRBD1. Losses at the gene ends were 5 bases for V and 5 bases for J; bases not matched to a gene: 8. The germline gives CDR1 SGHTA, CDR2 FQGNSA. The CDR3 spans 15 residues. The CDR3 DNA sequence: TGTGCCAGCAGCCCGCAGTCACAGGGGACCGGGGAGCTGTTTTTT. Translation: CASSPQSQGTGELFF.

The genes are TRBV25-1 and TRBJ1-1; D perhaps matches TRBD1 (5 bases). With 2 bases removed from V and 11 bases from J, the gap between germline ends came to 12 bases. In germline, CDR1 is MGHDK, CDR2 SYGVNS. This CDR3 is built from 12 residues. Here the CDR3 DNA reads TGTGCCAGCAGTGAAGGGTTGGGGGGGGCTTTCTTT. Its translation: CASSEGLGGAFF.

The chain is built from TRBV6-1 and TRBJ2-3, with 9 nucleotides matching TRBD1. V shed 3 bases, J shed 6 bases, and the junction held 13 bases outside the gene matches. Germline V gene lookup returns CDR1 MNHNS and CDR2 SASEGT. This CDR3 is 17 amino acids long. The CDR3 loop reads CASSDPTGGRIADTQYF. The CDR3 DNA follows: TGTGCCAGCAGTGACCCCACAGGGGGCAGGATTGCTGATACGCAGTATTTT.

This chain links TRBV10-3 with TRBJ2-7, with D perhaps matching TRBD1 (6 bases). CDR3 length equals 14 residues. The V gene lost 6 bases and the J gene lost 1 base, with 13 bases spanning the gap. CDR1 and CDR2 (germline): ENHRY, SYGVKD. CDR3 sequence (DNA): TGTGCCATCAGAAGACAGGAGACGTCCTACGAGCAGTACTTC. Residues: CAIRRQETSYEQYF.

The J gene is TRBJ2-7, the V gene TRBV2; TRBD1 aligns across 8 bases. After removal of 7 bases from V and 5 bases from J, the junction contained 13 bases not matched to a gene. The CDR3 has 15 amino acids. Germline V gene sequence: CDR1 SNHLY, CDR2 FYNNEI. CDR3 loop: CASTAQGALWDEQYF. CDR3 nucleotide sequence: TGTGCCAGCACCGCCCAGGGGGCGCTTTGGGACGAGCAGTACTTC.

A few counts support this clone. V is TRBV30 and J is TRBJ1-2, with a possible D match to TRBD1 (6 bases). V gave up 1 base and J gave up 8 bases, with 14 bases separating them. Germline CDR1 GTSNPN, CDR2 SVGIG (reference sequence). The CDR3 runs 13 residues. The CDR3 sequence: CAWSGQDGGGYTF. Written as DNA, the CDR3 is TGTGCCTGGAGTGGACAGGATGGTGGAGGCTACACCTTC.

This clone has a single count. This chain joins TRBV5-1 and TRBJ2-2; D is unresolved. CDR1 and CDR2 (germline): SGHRS, YFSETQ. Trimming stripped 4 bases from V and 6 bases from J, with 16 bases between. This CDR3 contains 15 residues. CDR3 DNA: TGCGCCAGCAGCCCCACATTAAGTCGCTCCGGGGAGCTGTTTTTT. Residues: CASSPTLSRSGELFF. Full variable domain (remainder filled in from reference TRBV5-1 and TRBJ2-2): KAGVTQTPRYLIKTRGQQVTLSCSPISGHRSVSWYQQTPGQGLQFLFEYFSETQRNKGNFPGRFSGRQFSNSRSEMNVSTLELGDSALYLCASSPTLSRSGELFFGEGSRLTVL.

J is TRBJ1-5 and V is TRBV3-1 (or the pseudogene TRBV3-2); TRBD1 matches 7 bases. Germline V gene lookup returns CDR1 LGHDT and CDR2 YNNKEL (reference sequence). The CDR3 covers 15 residues. J gave up 6 bases and V 1 base, and 6 bases lay outside the gene matches. This chain's CDR3 is CASSQGQGNLQPQHF. DNA of the CDR3: TGTGCCAGCAGCCAAGGACAGGGCAATCTTCAGCCCCAGCATTTT.

The table lists this clone with a few counts. This chain connects TRBV18 to TRBJ1-2; TRBD1 matches 8 bases. CDR1 and CDR2 from the germline V gene are KGHSH and LQKENI. The V and J ends lost 4 bases and 8 bases, in that order; junction bases with no gene match: 9. The CDR3 extends over 14 amino acids. The CDR3 loop reads CASSRTQGAKGYTF. The DNA for the CDR3 is TGTGCCAGCTCACGGACCCAGGGGGCTAAGGGCTACACCTTC. Together with reference TRBV18 and TRBJ1-2, the CDR3 gives the full variable domain: NAGVMQNPRHLVRRRGQEARLRCSPMKGHSHVYWYRQLPEEGLKFMVYLQKENIIDESGMPKERFSAEFPKEGPSILRIQQVVRGDSAAYFCASSRTQGAKGYTFGSGTRLTVV.

The rearrangement links TRBV3-1 (or the pseudogene TRBV3-2) to TRBJ2-1; TRBD2 agrees at 7 bases. V lost 1 base, J lost 5 bases, and 5 bases stayed unmatched. The CDR3 sequence is 15 residues long. In germline, CDR1 is LGHDT, CDR2 YNNKEL (reference sequence). DNA for the CDR3: TGTGCCAGCAGCCAAGGGCTAGCGGCGAACAATGAGCAGTTCTTC. Protein: CASSQGLAANNEQFF.

V usage is TRBV7-6 and J usage is TRBJ1-6; 9 positions match TRBD1. V shed 4 bases and J 7 bases; nucleotides not matched to a gene: 5. The CDR3 has 15 amino acids. CDR1 and CDR2 (germline): SGHVS, FNYEAQ. CDR3 sequence reads: CASSSGTGQNSPLHF. For the CDR3, the DNA is TGTGCCAGCAGCTCCGGGACAGGGCAAAATTCACCCCTCCACTTT.

V is TRBV12-3 or TRBV12-4 and J is TRBJ1-5; D unresolved. Between the trimmed V and J ends, which lost 5 bases and 4 bases, there was a span of 9 bases. The CDR3 runs to 13 residues. The chain's CDR3 is CASSRELNQPQHF. The CDR3 DNA reads TGTGCCAGCAGTCGGGAGCTGAATCAGCCCCAGCATTTT.

The rearrangement joins TRBV3-1 (or the pseudogene TRBV3-2) to TRBJ1-2; D is unclear. The V and J ends lost 1 base and 8 bases respectively, with 17 bases between them. Per the germline V gene, CDR1 is LGHDT and CDR2 is YNNKEL (reference sequence). There are 15 residues in the CDR3. The CDR3 spells CASSQGSGGSSGYTF. Here the CDR3 DNA reads TGTGCCAGCAGCCAAGGGTCAGGAGGGTCTAGCGGCTACACCTTC.

This chain uses TRBV4-2 with TRBJ2-7, with D possibly being TRBD1 (6 bases). There are 14 residues in the CDR3. Trimming stripped 0 bases from V and 3 bases from J, with 9 bases between. CDR1 is LGHNA and CDR2 is YNFKEQ in the germline V gene. The CDR3 protein is CASSQERQDYEQYF. The DNA for the CDR3 is TGTGCCAGCAGCCAAGAAAGACAGGACTACGAGCAGTACTTC.

This chain joins TRBV5-1 and TRBJ2-2; 8 bases agree with TRBD1. Losses at the gene ends were 4 bases for V and 0 bases for J; bases not matched to a gene: 8. Looked up from germline, CDR1 is SGHRS and CDR2 is YFSETQ. This CDR3 has 17 amino acids. The CDR3 DNA reads TGCGCCAGCAGCAGGAGGACAGGGATCGCGAACACCGGGGAGCTGTTTTTT. Encoded protein: CASSRRTGIANTGELFF.

This clone was seen once. This chain connects TRBV7-9 to TRBJ2-1; D is unclear. V was pared by 2 bases and J by 0 bases, with 5 bases between. Germline V gene sequence: CDR1 SEHNR, CDR2 FQNEAQ (reference sequence). The CDR3 sequence is 14 residues long. In DNA form, the CDR3 reads TGTGCCAGCAGCTTATCCTTCTCCTACAATGAGCAGTTCTTC. It yields the protein CASSLSFSYNEQFF.

This chain's CDR3 is CASSVGSGYGYTF. The CDR3 DNA reads TGTGCCAGTAGTGTTGGATCGGGCTATGGCTACACCTTC. This sequence joins TRBV19 and TRBJ1-2; D gene uncertain. Trimming removed 5 bases from V and 4 bases from J, with 11 bases in between. Germline assignment: CDR1 LNHDA and CDR2 SQIVND (reference sequence). This CDR3 contains 13 residues.

The rearrangement uses TRBV23-1 and TRBJ1-3; perhaps TRBD1 as D (5 bases). TRBV23-1 is an ORF; its function is uncertain. Trimming left V 0 bases short and J 3 bases short, with 24 bases between. This CDR3 has 20 residues. CDR3 loop: CASSQSNSRGNPSHGNTIYF. The DNA of the CDR3 is TGCGCCAGCAGTCAATCGAATTCAAGGGGAAATCCCTCGCATGGAAACACCATATATTTT.

The V gene is TRBV15, the J gene TRBJ2-1, with 7 bases aligning to TRBD1. Germline V gene sequence: CDR1 LNHNV, CDR2 YYDKDF (reference sequence). The CDR3 runs 16 residues. With V trimmed by 4 bases and J by 0 bases, 6 bases remained unmatched. Here the CDR3 DNA reads TGTGCCACCAGCATCGGCCGGGACAGCTCCTACAATGAGCAGTTCTTC. It is translated as CATSIGRDSSYNEQFF.

This clone was observed once. The V gene is TRBV6-6, the J gene TRBJ1-1; D perhaps matches TRBD1 (5 bases). V dropped 6 bases and J dropped 6 bases, with 14 bases sitting between them. The CDR3 covers 13 residues. CDR1 and CDR2 (germline): MNHNY, SVGAGI (reference sequence). The CDR3, as DNA: TGTGCCAGCAGGCTGGCGGGGGGAGCTGAAGCTTTCTTT. Its translation: CASRLAGGAEAFF.

The chain employs TRBV10-1 and TRBJ1-1, with D possibly TRBD1 on 6 matching bases. V lost 7 bases to trimming and J lost 1 base, with 13 bases between them. There are 14 residues in the CDR3. In germline, CDR1 is WNHNN, CDR2 SYGVQD (reference sequence). CDR3 bases: TGCGCCAGCAACGCGGGGGCTCCGAACACTGAAGCTTTCTTT. Protein sequence: CASNAGAPNTEAFF.

The chain employs TRBV3-1 (or the pseudogene TRBV3-2) and TRBJ2-1; the match to TRBD2 covers 10 bases. CDR1 and CDR2 from the germline V gene are LGHDT and YNNKEL (reference sequence). V trimming: 4 bases; J trimming: 4 bases; junction bases outside the gene matches: 4. The CDR3 has 15 residues. CDR3 in amino acids: CASSPGLAVYNEQFF. CDR3 in DNA: TGTGCCAGCAGCCCCGGACTAGCGGTATACAATGAGCAGTTCTTC.